The 26 T cell receptor beta chains below were found in one sample sequenced in a study of glioma-infiltrating T cells after dendritic cell vaccination (dated by TCRdb to the mid-2010s). The library came from the immunoSEQ multiplex PCR assay. The immuneACCESS repertoire file appears here via TCRdb, limited to in-frame rearrangements. These files lack a portion of the clones; in checked studies, under half of the deficit traces to unresolved V genes, and the cause of the others is not known. A total of about 73,000 clones appear in this sample, approximately 80% of them only once. The leading ten clones occupy roughly 2% of the sample. The specimen was blood, collected before dendritic cell vaccination. All receptors come from a human donor with glioblastoma.

J is TRBJ2-7 and V is TRBV2; 8 nucleotides agree with TRBD1. This CDR3 has 15 amino acids. With 11 bases clipped from V and 0 bases from J, the junction kept 12 bases outside the gene matches. Germline V gene data show CDR1 as SNHLY and CDR2 as FYNNEI. DNA for the CDR3: TGTGCCGGGTCCCCAGGGGGCAGGGCCTCCTACGAGCAGTACTTC. As protein: CAGSPGGRASYEQYF.

The genes are TRBV7-2 and TRBJ1-5, with a tentative D call TRBD1 (6 bases). Trimming removed 6 bases from V and 2 bases from J, with 14 bases in between. Germline CDR1 is SGHTA and CDR2 is FQGNSA. The length of the CDR3 is 15 residues. DNA for the CDR3: TGTGCCAGCAGTTGGGGGCAACTCGGCAATCAGCCCCAGCATTTT. Protein product: CASSWGQLGNQPQHF. The variable domain in full, with the rest retrieved from reference TRBV7-2 and TRBJ1-5, is GAGVSQSPSNKVTEKGKDVELRCDPISGHTALYWYRQSLGQGLEFLIYFQGNSAPDKSGLPSDRFSAERTGGSVSTLTIQRTQQEDSAVYLCASSWGQLGNQPQHFGDGTRLSIL.

Ten or more counts support this clone. The V gene is TRBV4-2, the J gene TRBJ1-2, with no clear D. V lost 0 bases and J lost 5, with 7 bases in between. Per germline, CDR1 LGHNA and CDR2 YNFKEQ. This CDR3 spans 13 amino acids. CDR3 loop: CASSQDGRYGYTF. As DNA, the CDR3 is TGTGCCAGCAGCCAAGATGGCAGATATGGCTACACCTTC.

V gene TRBV5-1 combines with J gene TRBJ1-1, with D possibly matching TRBD1 (5 bases). The germline V gene has CDR1 SGHRS and CDR2 YFSETQ. This CDR3 has 16 amino acids. V lost 0 bases and J 3 bases, leaving 15 bases between the germline ends. CDR3 DNA sequence: TGCGCCAGCAGCTTGGGGGTGGGGGGGAAGGACACTGAAGCTTTCTTT. This encodes CASSLGVGGKDTEAFF.

This rearrangement joins TRBV7-2 to TRBJ1-5, with TRBD1 matching 11 bases. J was trimmed by 1 base and V by 5 bases; bases with no gene match: 10. Germline loops: CDR1 SGHTA, CDR2 FQGNSA. The CDR3 contains 18 residues. Here the CDR3 reads CASSKRTGGWSSNQPQHF. The CDR3, as DNA: TGTGCCAGCAGCAAGAGGACAGGGGGCTGGTCGAGCAATCAGCCCCAGCATTTT.

This clone has just a few counts. A read error may account for a junction end that differs from germline. This chain links TRBV10-3 with TRBJ1-5; possibly TRBD1 for D (5 bases). Per germline, CDR1 ENHRY and CDR2 SYGVKD. This CDR3 is 14 amino acids long. CDR3 sequence: CAIRETESNQPQHF. The CDR3 nucleotides read TGTGCCATCCGTGAGACAGAGAGCAATCAGCCCCAGCATTTT.

The V and J genes are TRBV30 and TRBJ2-5; 10 positions agree with TRBD2. Per the germline V gene, CDR1 is GTSNPN and CDR2 is SVGIG (reference sequence). The CDR3 is 16 amino acids. The V gene end was trimmed by 2 bases and the J gene end by 7 bases; junction bases not matched to a gene: 13. The CDR3 DNA reads TGTGCCTGGAGTAAGGCTAGCGGGAGTGGGAGGGGGACCCAGTACTTC. This codes for CAWSKASGSGRGTQYF. The whole variable domain, remainder taken from reference TRBV30 and TRBJ2-5, is SQTIHQWPATLVQPVGSPLSLECTVEGTSNPNLYWYRQAAGRGLQLLFYSVGIGQISSEVPQNLSASRPQDRQFILSSKKLLLSDSGFYLCAWSKASGSGRGTQYFGPGTRLLVL.

This CDR3 reads CASGTGGRETQYF. DNA of the CDR3: TGTGCCAGCGGGACAGGGGGCAGGGAGACCCAGTACTTC. The V call is TRBV7-9, the J call TRBJ2-5, with 12 positions matching TRBD1. The CDR3 length is 13 residues. CDR1 is SEHNR, CDR2 FQNEAQ, per germline (reference sequence). The V gene end was trimmed by 8 bases and the J gene end by 5 bases; junction bases not matched to a gene: 3.

The rearrangement links TRBV15 to TRBJ1-3, with a weak D call TRBD1 (6 bases). V was trimmed by 6 bases and J by 0 bases, leaving 15 bases between them. This CDR3 region has 16 residues. Germline-derived CDR1 and CDR2 are LNHNV and YYDKDF (reference sequence). The CDR3 region is CATSRTATSSGNTIYF. The CDR3 nucleotides read TGTGCCACCAGTAGGACAGCGACTTCCTCTGGAAACACCATATATTTT.

J is TRBJ1-4 and V is TRBV19, with D unresolved. Deletions cut 1 base from V and 7 bases from J, with 10 bases between. Germline values: CDR1 LNHDA, CDR2 SQIVND (reference sequence). The CDR3 sequence is 14 residues long. CDR3 bases: TGTGCCAGTAGTATAGGCAGCGGTACTGAAAAACTGTTTTTT. Translating gives CASSIGSGTEKLFF.

This chain connects TRBV6-1 to TRBJ2-1, with 11 bases that match TRBD2. The germline V gene has CDR1 MNHNS and CDR2 SASEGT. J lost 4 bases, V lost 3 bases, and 11 bases had no gene match. CDR3 size: 18 residues. CDR3 region: CASSDDRLAGGEYNEQFF. The CDR3 bases are TGTGCCAGCAGTGACGATCGCCTAGCGGGGGGAGAATACAATGAGCAGTTCTTC.

The V call is TRBV28, the J call TRBJ1-5, with a possible D match to TRBD1 (5 bases). CDR3 size: 14 residues. V was clipped by 6 bases and J by 5 bases, with 14 bases between them. CDR1 MDHEN and CDR2 SYDVKM come from the germline V gene. CDR3 amino acids: CASRSTGEDQPQHF. Written as DNA, the CDR3 is TGTGCCAGCAGGAGCACGGGGGAGGATCAGCCCCAGCATTTT. The variable domain in full, with the rest retrieved from reference TRBV28 and TRBJ1-5, is DVKVTQSSRYLVKRTGEKVFLECVQDMDHENMFWYRQDPGLGLRLIYFSYDVKMKEKGDIPEGYSVSREKKERFSLILESASTNQTSMYLCASRSTGEDQPQHFGDGTRLSIL.

The chain carries TRBV11-2 and TRBJ1-5, with D unclear. The ends were cut back, 4 bases at V and 0 bases at J, with 10 bases in the middle. The V gene's germline CDR1 is SGHAT and CDR2 FQNNGV. The CDR3 is 15 amino acids. CDR3 nucleotide sequence: TGTGCCAGCAGCTCGGACGGGAATAGCAATCAGCCCCAGCATTTT. Amino acid sequence: CASSSDGNSNQPQHF.

V gene TRBV19 combines with J gene TRBJ1-1; possible D gene TRBD1, 5 bases. The CDR3 contains 16 residues. Germline V lookup: CDR1 LNHDA, CDR2 SQIVND (reference sequence). Trimming pared 3 bases from V and 5 bases from J, leaving 19 bases between. The CDR3 protein is CASSMSGGAAGTEAFF. The DNA for the CDR3 is TGTGCCAGTAGTATGTCCGGAGGGGCGGCGGGGACTGAAGCTTTCTTT.

The chain links TRBV7-2 to TRBJ1-6; no clear D gene. From germline, CDR1 is SGHTA and CDR2 FQGNSA. The V gene lost 1 base and the J gene lost 6 bases, with 16 bases spanning the gap. The CDR3 covers 17 residues. The CDR3: CASSLVLNILSNSPLHF. CDR3 DNA: TGTGCCAGCAGCTTAGTCCTCAACATTCTCTCTAATTCACCCCTCCACTTT.

This chain links TRBV5-1 with TRBJ1-1; 11 bases match TRBD1. Germline CDR1 reads SGHRS; CDR2 reads YFSETQ. The CDR3 sequence is 16 residues long. The J segment lost 2 bases and the V segment lost 4 bases, leaving 7 bases of the junction unmatched. CDR3 nucleotide sequence: TGCGCCAGCAGCCCTCGGACAGGGGGCGTAAACACTGAAGCTTTCTTT. This translates into CASSPRTGGVNTEAFF.

This sequence joins TRBV2 and TRBJ1-1; D gene ambiguous. The ends were cut back, 7 bases at V and 1 base at J, with 13 bases in the middle. The CDR3 totals 14 residues. The germline V gene has CDR1 SNHLY and CDR2 FYNNEI. The CDR3 region has the DNA TGTGCCAGCACCTCAGAGACGGGGAACACTGAAGCTTTCTTT. Residues: CASTSETGNTEAFF.

The V and J genes are TRBV18 and TRBJ1-1, with 7 bases identical to TRBD1. The CDR3 extends over 13 amino acids. CDR1 KGHSH and CDR2 LQKENI come from the germline V gene. V shed 4 bases and J 7 bases; nucleotides not matched to a gene: 6. CDR3 region: CASSQGQNLEAFF. CDR3 bases: TGTGCCAGCTCACAGGGACAGAACCTTGAAGCTTTCTTT.

The J gene is TRBJ1-4, the V gene TRBV11-2; 7 bases align to TRBD1. Germline assignment: CDR1 SGHAT and CDR2 FQNNGV. The V gene end was trimmed by 5 bases and the J gene end by 0 bases; junction bases not matched to a gene: 6. The CDR3 consists of 16 residues. The CDR3 sequence is CASSQSRGATNEKLFF. For the CDR3, the DNA is TGTGCCAGCAGCCAATCCAGGGGGGCAACTAATGAAAAACTGTTTTTT.

The chain links TRBV5-1 to TRBJ2-2; 8 bases align to TRBD2. V was clipped by 6 bases and J by 5 bases; unmatched bases: 12. The V gene's germline CDR1 is SGHRS and CDR2 YFSETQ. The CDR3 totals 16 residues. The CDR3 is CASTTRGLVMTGELFF. CDR3 DNA sequence: TGCGCCAGCACCACCCGGGGACTAGTTATGACCGGGGAGCTGTTTTTT.

This chain links TRBV7-2 with TRBJ2-1; 8 nucleotides line up with TRBD2. From germline, CDR1 is SGHTA and CDR2 FQGNSA. The CDR3 extends over 16 amino acids. The J segment lost 6 bases and the V segment lost 1 base, leaving 8 bases of the junction unmatched. CDR3 DNA: TGTGCCAGCAGCTTAGAGAGGCTAGCGGGTCGCAATGAGCAGTTCTTC. This encodes CASSLERLAGRNEQFF.

The chain couples TRBV30 to TRBJ2-1; a weak D match, TRBD2 (5 bases). The V end lost 3 bases, the J end lost 7 bases, and 13 bases lay between the germline ends. The length of the CDR3 is 13 residues. CDR1 GTSNPN and CDR2 SVGIG come from the germline V gene (reference sequence). CDR3 protein: CAWRIGSLNEQFF. The CDR3 coding sequence is TGTGCCTGGAGAATAGGGAGTTTGAATGAGCAGTTCTTC.

The chain is built from TRBV6-6 and TRBJ2-2; D is possibly TRBD2 (6 bases). The germline V and J ends were trimmed by 4 bases and 4 bases, with 13 bases remaining between them. Germline V lookup: CDR1 MNHNY, CDR2 SVGAGI (reference sequence). The CDR3 consists of 15 residues. Here the CDR3 reads CASSSMGLSTGELFF. The CDR3 coding sequence is TGTGCCAGCAGTTCAATGGGACTTTCCACCGGGGAGCTGTTTTTT.

This clone was seen a few times. This chain joins TRBV23-1 and TRBJ2-7; TRBD1 matches at 10 bases. TRBV23-1 is placed among ORFs of uncertain function. This CDR3 is 13 amino acids long. The CDR3 spells CASSPDGTGVVSV. The CDR3 DNA is TGCGCCAGCAGTCCCGACGGGACAGGGGTAGTCAGCGTC.

The chain links TRBV5-1 to TRBJ2-5, with 7 bases lining up with TRBD2. V shed 1 base and J 5 bases; nucleotides not matched to a gene: 8. The CDR3 runs to 15 residues. Per the germline V gene, CDR1 is SGHRS and CDR2 is YFSETQ. CDR3 bases: TGCGCCAGCAGCTTGCGGCGGGAGAGACTCGAGACCCAGTACTTC. It yields the protein CASSLRRERLETQYF. Full variable domain (rest looked up from reference TRBV5-1 and TRBJ2-5): KAGVTQTPRYLIKTRGQQVTLSCSPISGHRSVSWYQQTPGQGLQFLFEYFSETQRNKGNFPGRFSGRQFSNSRSEMNVSTLELGDSALYLCASSLRRERLETQYFGPGTRLLVL.

The J gene is TRBJ2-7, the V gene TRBV7-9; D remains unclear. The CDR3 consists of 12 residues. Germline CDR1 reads SEHNR; CDR2 reads FQNEAQ (reference sequence). V lost 2 bases and J lost 6, with 8 bases in between. CDR3 loop: CASSLSPGEQYV. CDR3 DNA sequence: TGTGCCAGCAGCTTAAGCCCAGGCGAGCAGTACGTC.